The table lists the clone carrying this TCR beta chain with many counts. Its antigen is as yet unknown. The library put unique molecular identifiers onto individual cDNA molecules. Original processing methods: A typical sample had around 96,000 TCRs, with 23,224 to 690,600 overall. TCRdb re-analysed the reads in MiXCR, keeping a single row per CDR3 protein. The V and J calls and clone size come from TCRdb's table, not from the authors' own analysis. The sample yields 100,000 to 150,000 distinct CDR3 sequences, about 8.9% seen once. It was unfractionated whole blood from which total RNA was extracted. The entry originates in a study of human T cells and chemical hapten exposure. Study at large: Small pooled library volume differences chiefly drove per-sample TCR yield variation. Broader study findings: DPC sensitization produced no change in TCRs with frequency above 1 in 1000.

The CDR3 extends over 14 amino acids. Germline V gives CDR1 LGHDT, CDR2 YNNKEL (reference sequence). V dropped 1 base and J dropped 8 bases, with 14 bases sitting between them. The clonotype was recovered from a human donor in good health. Some clones in this sample may be carry-over from other donors' samples. Sequenced sample: whole blood. V and J are TRBV3-1 and TRBJ1-1, with D perhaps matching TRBD1 (5 bases). CDR3 in DNA: TGTGCCAGCAGCCAAGGACAGTCCCTGTGGGAAGCTTTCTTT. This sequence encodes CASSQGQSLWEAFF.